One and the same sample provided the 20 T cell receptor beta chains below, sequenced in a study of blood T cell repertoires in COVID-19. Method: immunoSEQ multiplex PCR; TCRdb's copy keeps in-frame clones and lacks some. The sample holds about 330,000 clones, around 87% seen once. Sequenced sample: peripheral blood. Receptor source: a woman between 45 and 65 years old with active or convalescent COVID-19.

CDR3 residues: CASSFQDRPTQYF. The CDR3 DNA is TGTGCCAGCAGCTTCCAGGACAGGCCAACCCAGTACTTC. The V and J genes are TRBV3-1 (or the pseudogene TRBV3-2) and TRBJ2-5, with 7 bases that match TRBD1. CDR1 and CDR2 from the germline V gene are LGHDT and YNNKEL (reference sequence). This CDR3 is 13 amino acids long. The V gene end was trimmed by 5 bases and the J gene end by 8 bases; junction bases not matched to a gene: 8.

V gene TRBV6-5 combines with J gene TRBJ1-2, with TRBD1 matching over 7 bases. The CDR3 covers 14 residues. Germline loops: CDR1 MNHEY, CDR2 SVGAGI. Trimming cost V 5 bases and J 2 bases; bases outside gene matches: 5. CDR3 nucleotide sequence: TGTGCCAGCAGTAAACAGGGGATGAACTATGGCTACACCTTC. It codes for CASSKQGMNYGYTF.

CDR3: CASSTTGAGARRTEAFF. DNA of the CDR3: TGTGCCAGCAGCACCACGGGGGCGGGAGCTAGAAGAACTGAAGCTTTCTTT. The chain couples TRBV5-6 to TRBJ1-1; D is perhaps TRBD1 (6 bases). Germline V lookup: CDR1 SGHDT, CDR2 YYEEEE. The CDR3 totals 17 residues. V was trimmed by 4 bases and J by 5 bases, leaving 24 bases between them.

The chain carries TRBV7-9 and TRBJ2-3; perhaps TRBD1 as D (5 bases). CDR1 is SEHNR, CDR2 FQNEAQ, per germline (reference sequence). This CDR3 is 13 amino acids long. Trimming removed 8 bases at V and 1 base at J, with 10 bases between. For the CDR3, the DNA is TGTGCCAGCCGCCAGGGCGGCACAGATACGCAGTATTTT. It codes for CASRQGGTDTQYF.

The chain links TRBV18 to TRBJ2-7; TRBD2 aligns across 14 bases. Trimming took 3 bases from V and 6 from J; bases not matched to a gene: 16. Germline V gene lookup returns CDR1 KGHSH and CDR2 LQKENI. The length of the CDR3 is 19 residues. The CDR3 here is CASSPPTSGRAVDPSEQYF. The CDR3 DNA follows: TGTGCCAGCTCACCGCCGACTAGCGGGAGGGCCGTTGATCCCTCCGAGCAGTACTTC.

This clone was picked up one time. The gene calls are TRBV4-1 and TRBJ2-2, with 12 nucleotides matching TRBD2. Trimming at V came to 4 bases and at J to 4 bases, leaving 7 bases not matched to a gene. This CDR3 comprises 17 residues. In germline, CDR1 is MGHRA, CDR2 YSYEKL. CDR3 DNA sequence: TGCGCCAGCAGCCCACGCACTAGCGGGGGGTCCACCGGGGAGCTGTTTTTT. Its protein is CASSPRTSGGSTGELFF.

This clone was seen once. The chain carries TRBV18 and TRBJ1-1, with 7 positions matching TRBD1. V lost 5 bases and J lost 2; bases outside the gene matches: 2. Germline loops: CDR1 KGHSH, CDR2 LQKENI. The CDR3 is 13 residues long. The CDR3 nucleotides are TGTGCCAGCTCAAGGGGGCCAAACACTGAAGCTTTCTTT. This translates into CASSRGPNTEAFF. The full variable domain, completed using reference TRBV18 and TRBJ1-1, is NAGVMQNPRHLVRRRGQEARLRCSPMKGHSHVYWYRQLPEEGLKFMVYLQKENIIDESGMPKERFSAEFPKEGPSILRIQQVVRGDSAAYFCASSRGPNTEAFFGQGTRLTVV.

V gene TRBV6-2 or TRBV6-3 combines with J gene TRBJ1-2; 8 bases are a match to TRBD1. This CDR3 is 14 amino acids long. V trimming: 5 bases; J trimming: 11 bases; junction bases outside the gene matches: 13. From germline, CDR1 is MNHEY and CDR2 SVGEGT. CDR3 DNA sequence: TGTGCCAGCAGTACCTCCGGGCAGGGGGCCCTTTACACCTTC. Its translation: CASSTSGQGALYTF.

This sequence joins TRBV10-3 and TRBJ1-3; 7 nucleotides align to TRBD1. V trimming: 10 bases; J trimming: 0 bases; junction bases outside the gene matches: 6. There are 14 residues in the CDR3. Germline CDR1 is ENHRY and CDR2 is SYGVKD. CDR3 coding DNA: TGTGCCACCCTGGACAGGAGCTCTGGAAACACCATATATTTT. Residues: CATLDRSSGNTIYF.

The J gene is TRBJ2-1, the V gene TRBV6-5; D might be TRBD1 (5 bases). Germline loops: CDR1 MNHEY, CDR2 SVGAGI. The CDR3 totals 14 residues. V dropped 7 bases and J dropped 6 bases, with 16 bases sitting between them. The CDR3 protein is CASTRSGIVNEQFF. The CDR3 coding sequence is TGTGCCAGCACTCGGTCAGGGATAGTCAATGAGCAGTTCTTC.

CDR3 protein: CASSPRTSGKSYEQYF. The CDR3 DNA sequence: TGTGCCAGCAGTCCTCGGACTAGCGGAAAGTCCTACGAGCAGTACTTC. The J gene is TRBJ2-7, the V gene TRBV27; the match to TRBD2 covers 10 bases. The J segment lost 1 base and the V segment lost 5 bases, leaving 8 bases of the junction unmatched. This CDR3 has 16 amino acids. CDR1 and CDR2 (germline): MNHEY, SMNVEV (reference sequence).

The V call is TRBV11-2, the J call TRBJ2-1; TRBD2 might be the D (6 bases). Trimming pared 3 bases from V and 0 bases from J, leaving 21 bases between. CDR3 size: 19 residues. Germline CDR1 reads SGHAT; CDR2 reads FQNNGV. The CDR3: CASSFRGVAGTSSYNEQFF. The DNA for the CDR3 is TGTGCCAGCAGCTTTAGGGGTGTGGCGGGAACGAGCTCCTACAATGAGCAGTTCTTC.

CDR3 sequence reads: CASSSAPRVGGELFF. CDR3 DNA sequence: TGTGCCAGCAGTTCCGCCCCCAGGGTGGGCGGGGAGCTGTTTTTT. The V and J genes are TRBV27 and TRBJ2-2; D possibly corresponds to TRBD1 (5 bases). The V and J ends lost 4 bases and 7 bases respectively, with 16 bases between them. The germline V gene has CDR1 MNHEY and CDR2 SMNVEV (reference sequence). The CDR3 sequence is 15 residues long.

This clone has more than one count but fewer than ten. This rearrangement joins TRBV5-1 to TRBJ1-3, with a tentative D call TRBD1 (5 bases). From germline, CDR1 is SGHRS and CDR2 YFSETQ. Trimming shortened V by 4 bases and J by 0 bases, and 14 bases separated the two germline ends. The CDR3 loop spans 16 amino acids. In DNA form, the CDR3 reads TGCGCCAGCAGCCGGGACGGGGGTAGCTCTGGAAACACCATATATTTT. As protein: CASSRDGGSSGNTIYF. The whole variable domain, filled in from reference TRBV5-1 and TRBJ1-3, reads KAGVTQTPRYLIKTRGQQVTLSCSPISGHRSVSWYQQTPGQGLQFLFEYFSETQRNKGNFPGRFSGRQFSNSRSEMNVSTLELGDSALYLCASSRDGGSSGNTIYFGEGSWLTVV.

The V call is TRBV25-1, the J call TRBJ2-7; 8 bases align to TRBD2. Trimming took 8 bases from V and 2 from J; bases not matched to a gene: 5. CDR1 is MGHDK and CDR2 is SYGVNS in the germline V gene. The CDR3 runs to 13 residues. The CDR3 spells CASSTGGAYEQYF. In DNA form, the CDR3 reads TGTGCCAGCTCCACCGGGGGGGCCTACGAGCAGTACTTC.

This rearrangement joins TRBV6-6 to TRBJ1-2; the match to TRBD1 covers 7 bases. Germline V gene data show CDR1 as MNHNY and CDR2 as SVGAGI (reference sequence). This CDR3 contains 14 residues. V was clipped by 5 bases and J by 5 bases; unmatched bases: 8. CDR3 in amino acids: CASSLTGTAYGYTF. The CDR3 nucleotides are TGTGCCAGCAGTCTCACCGGGACAGCATATGGCTACACCTTC.

The chain combines TRBV30 with TRBJ1-4, with D perhaps TRBD1 (6 bases). The CDR3 is 15 amino acids. Germline V CDR1 and CDR2: GTSNPN, SVGIG (reference sequence). V lost 2 bases, J lost 3 bases, and 13 bases lay in between. CDR3 amino acids: CAWSPRDKANEKLFF. The DNA for the CDR3 is TGTGCCTGGAGTCCCCGGGACAAGGCTAATGAAAAACTGTTTTTT.

This chain joins TRBV4-1 and TRBJ2-7; D is possibly TRBD1 (5 bases). Per germline, CDR1 MGHRA and CDR2 YSYEKL. The CDR3 contains 13 residues. Between the trimmed V and J ends, which lost 0 bases and 6 bases, there was a span of 9 bases. DNA of the CDR3: TGCGCCAGCAGCCAAGATCAGGGCGGCGAGCAGTACTTC. Translation gives CASSQDQGGEQYF.

The J gene is TRBJ2-1, the V gene TRBV7-2, with a weak D call TRBD2 (6 bases). Germline V gives CDR1 SGHTA, CDR2 FQGNSA. Trimming took off 1 base at V and 4 bases at J, with 8 bases between the two ends. The CDR3 has 14 amino acids. The CDR3 DNA is TGTGCCAGCAGCTTAGAAGGGACTTACAATGAGCAGTTCTTC. Its protein product is CASSLEGTYNEQFF.

The rearrangement links TRBV18 to TRBJ1-2, with 7 bases that match TRBD1. CDR1 and CDR2 from the germline V gene are KGHSH and LQKENI. The junction had 9 bases not matched to a gene; V was cut back by 0 bases and J by 8 bases. CDR3 length equals 15 residues. The CDR3 region is CASSPPEGAVGGYTF. CDR3 bases: TGTGCCAGCTCACCACCGGAGGGGGCAGTCGGAGGCTACACCTTC.